Sequencing of this T cell receptor beta chain was carried out in a study of T cell responses to AZD1222 COVID-19 vaccine. Note on this clone: Its antigen is unknown.

Study conclusions and caveats: The peak T cell response came first, and repertoires were sampled only after it.

Here immunoSEQ multiplex PCR was the method, and the copy in TCRdb shows in-frame clones only, minus some. The data contain more than 110,000 clones, roughly 91% of them singletons. V lost 2 bases, J lost 2 bases, and 6 bases lay in between. Germline V CDR1 and CDR2: LGHNA, YNFKEQ. The CDR3 loop spans 13 amino acids. This TCR was recovered from an adult who received the AZD1222 COVID-19 vaccine. Sample: peripheral blood, taken 28 days after the second AZD1222 dose. The chain couples TRBV4-2 to TRBJ1-2, with D uncertain. In DNA form, the CDR3 reads TGTGCCAGCAGCCAACCCCAGAACTATGGCTACACCTTC. Translating it yields CASSQPQNYGYTF.